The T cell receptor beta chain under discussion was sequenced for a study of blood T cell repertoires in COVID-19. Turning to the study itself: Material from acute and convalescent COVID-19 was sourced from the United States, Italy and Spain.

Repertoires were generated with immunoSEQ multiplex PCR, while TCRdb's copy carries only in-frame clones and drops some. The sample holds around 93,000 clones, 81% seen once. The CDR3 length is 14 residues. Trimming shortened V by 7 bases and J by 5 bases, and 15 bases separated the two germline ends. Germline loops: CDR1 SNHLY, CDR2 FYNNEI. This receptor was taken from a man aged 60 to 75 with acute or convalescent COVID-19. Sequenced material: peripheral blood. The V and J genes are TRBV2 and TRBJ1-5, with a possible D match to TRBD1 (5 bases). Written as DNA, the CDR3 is TGTGCCAGCAATTCCCTGGACACCTATCAGCCCCAGCATTTT. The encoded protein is CASNSLDTYQPQHF.